This T cell receptor (beta chain) was recorded in a study of blood T cell repertoires in COVID-19. Study background: Acute and convalescent COVID-19 specimens originated in the United States, Italy and Spain.

Original handling: Reference gene primer amplification in the assay estimated nucleated cell counts. TCRdb's table, derived via immunoSEQ multiplex PCR, lists solely in-frame clones and lacks some. D and trimming come from the DNA, and the V and J calls and clone size come from that table. Of roughly 230,000 clones in the sample, 80% to 85% are singletons; the top ten hold roughly 3.1%. The germline V gene has CDR1 SSHAT and CDR2 FNYEAQ (reference sequence). This CDR3 comprises 16 residues. Participants were aged 18 to 89 years, lived in 24 US areas, and enrolled virtually. Cohort 3 donors were reported recovered after two negative PCRs, clearance, or symptom resolution. Comments on this clone: Relative to the germline gene, one junction end is altered; a read error may explain this.

The sample was PBMCs or T cells enriched from blood (not recorded which). The clonotype was recovered from a man in his fifties or sixties who had recovered from COVID-19. The chain recombines TRBV7-7 with TRBJ2-5, with TRBD2 matching 12 bases. The DNA of the CDR3 is TGTGCTAGCAGCAAGGGACTAGCGGGCAACCAAGAGACCCAGTACTTC. It codes for CASSKGLAGNQETQYF.